This T cell receptor beta chain emerged from a study of technical replicates of blood from a few donors. The table came from immunoSEQ multiplex PCR; TCRdb's copy has only in-frame clones and leaves some out. The sample lists about 56,000 clones, 80% to 95% occurring once. Germline V lookup: CDR1 LGHNA, CDR2 YNFKEQ. The CDR3 spans 17 residues. V lost 0 bases and J lost 9; bases outside the gene matches: 12. This clone was observed a few times. The V call is TRBV4-2, the J call TRBJ2-1; 9 positions match TRBD2. The sequenced material came from PBMCs. The sequence was collected from a human donor in good health. Some clones in this sample may be carry-over from other donors' samples. For the CDR3, the DNA is TGTGCCAGCAGCCAAGATATCGGCGGGGGGGCGTTTGGTGAGCAGTTCTTC. Residues: CASSQDIGGGAFGEQFF.